The subject of this entry is one T cell receptor (beta chain). These donors, healthy bone marrow donors, were studied. PCR involved 60 Vbeta and 13 Jbeta primers. Sequencing used immunoSEQ multiplex PCR; TCRdb keeps in-frame clones, though not all of them. The table lists 150,000 or so clones, 76% of them singletons, with approximately 0.76% in the top ten. This record comes from a study of cytomegalovirus exposure and HLA in healthy donors. Per germline, CDR1 LNHNV and CDR2 YYDKDF (reference sequence). This CDR3 spans 15 amino acids. Between the trimmed V and J ends, which lost 0 bases and 4 bases, there was a span of 12 bases.

The source material was PBMCs. The chain carries TRBV15 and TRBJ2-5, with a tentative D call TRBD2 (6 bases). The receptor was isolated from a female donor in good health and CMV-seronegative. DNA for the CDR3: TGTGCCACCAGCAGAGATTTGGGGCGGGGAGAGACCCAGTACTTC. It translates to CATSRDLGRGETQYF.